This TCR beta chain originates from a study of blood T cell repertoires in COVID-19. Across the study: Both acute and convalescent COVID-19 samples were obtained from the United States, Italy and Spain. Nucleic acid was either cDNA or gDNA, and it came from T cells, B-cell-depleted T cells, or PBMCs.

The table came from immunoSEQ multiplex PCR; TCRdb's copy has only in-frame clones and leaves some out. The sample shows just under 90,000 clones, more than 70% of them seen only once. Germline CDR1 LGHDT, CDR2 YNNKEL (reference sequence). This CDR3 has 16 amino acids. With 1 base removed from V and 3 bases from J, the gap between germline ends came to 15 bases. This sequence was found in a man aged 55 to 69 with acute or convalescent COVID-19. The V and J genes are TRBV3-1 (or the pseudogene TRBV3-2) and TRBJ2-5; D might be TRBD2 (5 bases). Sample: peripheral blood. CDR3 amino acids: CASSQGLGGPEETQYF. CDR3 bases: TGTGCCAGCAGCCAAGGATTGGGCGGGCCTGAAGAGACCCAGTACTTC.